The clone carrying this T cell receptor (beta chain) appeared many times. Its antigen is not identified. The length of the CDR3 is 15 residues. V was pared by 4 bases and J by 9 bases, with 14 bases of the junction left unmatched. Germline values: CDR1 SEHNR, CDR2 FQNEAQ (reference sequence). This sample is drawn from a study of Graves' ophthalmopathy and Graves' hyperthyroidism. Study-level background: Before any treatment was given, at initial diagnosis, peripheral blood was collected.

The TCR beta CDR3 regions underwent amplification from RNA transcripts. HTBI primers primed a first-round RT-PCR, and a second-round multiplex PCR followed. MiXCR was run by TCRdb on the multiplex PCR reads, yielding one entry per CDR3 protein. The sample shows more than 550,000 distinct CDR3 sequences, just over 40% of them seen only once. Ophthalmopathy-affected donors exhibited moderate-to-severe activity, CAS ≥3, NOSPECS ≥4, and duration under 3 months. Whole-study results and caveats: Most thyroid clonotypes with frequency above 0.001 were detected in blood too. Discrimination between ophthalmopathy and stable hyperthyroidism by a 13-signature model showed about 88% sensitivity and about 81% specificity.

Sequenced material: peripheral blood. The origin of this receptor is an adult man with Graves' ophthalmopathy. The chain carries TRBV7-9 and TRBJ2-7; 8 nucleotides match TRBD2. The CDR3 region is CASSSGGPLLFGQYF. The DNA for the CDR3 is TGTGCCAGCAGCTCGGGAGGGCCACTTTTGTTTGGGCAGTACTTC.